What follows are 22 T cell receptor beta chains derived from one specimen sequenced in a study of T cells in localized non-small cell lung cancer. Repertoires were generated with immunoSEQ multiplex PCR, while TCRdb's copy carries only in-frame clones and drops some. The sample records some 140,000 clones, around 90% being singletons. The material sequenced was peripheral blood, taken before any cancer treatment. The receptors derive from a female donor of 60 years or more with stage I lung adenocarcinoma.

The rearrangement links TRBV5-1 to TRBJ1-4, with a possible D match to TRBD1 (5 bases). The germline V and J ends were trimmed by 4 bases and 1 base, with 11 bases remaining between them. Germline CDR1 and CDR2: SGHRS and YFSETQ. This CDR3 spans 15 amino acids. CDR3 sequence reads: CASSVQGGTNEKLFF. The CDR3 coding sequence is TGCGCCAGCAGCGTCCAGGGAGGAACTAATGAAAAACTGTTTTTT.

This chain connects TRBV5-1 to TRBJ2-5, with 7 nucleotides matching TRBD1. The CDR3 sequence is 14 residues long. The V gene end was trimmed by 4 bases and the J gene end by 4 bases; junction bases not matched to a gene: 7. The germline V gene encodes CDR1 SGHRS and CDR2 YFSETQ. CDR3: CASSTDRVRETQYF. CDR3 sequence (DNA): TGCGCCAGCAGCACCGACAGGGTACGAGAGACCCAGTACTTC.

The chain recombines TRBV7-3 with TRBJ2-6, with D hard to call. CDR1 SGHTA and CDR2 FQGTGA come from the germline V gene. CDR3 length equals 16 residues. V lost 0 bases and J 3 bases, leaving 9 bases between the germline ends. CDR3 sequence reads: CASSLTGSGGANVLTF. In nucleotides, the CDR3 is TGTGCCAGCAGCTTAACAGGGTCGGGTGGGGCCAACGTCCTGACTTTC.

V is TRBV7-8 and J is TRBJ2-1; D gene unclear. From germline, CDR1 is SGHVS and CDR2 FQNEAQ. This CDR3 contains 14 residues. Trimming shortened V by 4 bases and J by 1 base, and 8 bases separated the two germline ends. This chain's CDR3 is CASSSPWSYNEQFF. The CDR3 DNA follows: TGTGCCAGCAGCTCCCCCTGGTCCTACAATGAGCAGTTCTTC. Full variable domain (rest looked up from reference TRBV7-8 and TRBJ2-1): GAGVSQSPRYKVAKRGQDVALRCDPISGHVSLFWYQQALGQGPEFLTYFQNEAQLDKSGLPSDRFFAERPEGSVSTLKIQRTQQEDSAVYLCASSSPWSYNEQFFGPGTRLTVL.

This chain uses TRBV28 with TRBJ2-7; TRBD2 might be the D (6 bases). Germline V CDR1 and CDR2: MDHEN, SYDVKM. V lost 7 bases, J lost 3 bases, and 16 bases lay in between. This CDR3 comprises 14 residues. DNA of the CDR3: TGTGCCAGCACAAGAGGAGGGAAGGACTACGAGCAGTACTTC. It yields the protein CASTRGGKDYEQYF. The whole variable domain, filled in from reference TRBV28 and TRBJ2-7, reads DVKVTQSSRYLVKRTGEKVFLECVQDMDHENMFWYRQDPGLGLRLIYFSYDVKMKEKGDIPEGYSVSREKKERFSLILESASTNQTSMYLCASTRGGKDYEQYFGPGTRLTVT.

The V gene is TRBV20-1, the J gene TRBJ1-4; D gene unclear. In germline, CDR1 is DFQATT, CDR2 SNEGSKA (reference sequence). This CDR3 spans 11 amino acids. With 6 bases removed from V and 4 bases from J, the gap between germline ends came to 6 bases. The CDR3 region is CSASVNEKLFF. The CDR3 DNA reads TGCAGTGCCTCCGTTAATGAAAAACTGTTTTTT.

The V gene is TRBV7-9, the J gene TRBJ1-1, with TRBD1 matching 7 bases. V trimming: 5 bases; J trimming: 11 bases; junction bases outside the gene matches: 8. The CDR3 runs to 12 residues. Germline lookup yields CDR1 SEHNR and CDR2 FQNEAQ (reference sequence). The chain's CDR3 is CASSPRQGWAFF. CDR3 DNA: TGTGCCAGCAGCCCGAGACAGGGATGGGCTTTCTTT.

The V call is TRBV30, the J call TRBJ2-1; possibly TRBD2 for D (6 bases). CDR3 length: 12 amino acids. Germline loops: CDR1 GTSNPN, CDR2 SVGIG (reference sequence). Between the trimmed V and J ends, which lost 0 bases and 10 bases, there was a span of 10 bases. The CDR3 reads CAWSVRLAEQFF. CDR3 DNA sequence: TGTGCCTGGAGTGTAAGGCTAGCGGAGCAGTTCTTC.

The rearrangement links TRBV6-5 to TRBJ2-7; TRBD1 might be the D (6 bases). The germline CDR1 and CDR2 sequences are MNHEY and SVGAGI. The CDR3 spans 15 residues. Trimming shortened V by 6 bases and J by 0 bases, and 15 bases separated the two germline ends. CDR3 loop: CASSPGQISSYEQYF. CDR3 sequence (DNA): TGTGCCAGCAGCCCGGGACAAATTAGCTCCTACGAGCAGTACTTC.

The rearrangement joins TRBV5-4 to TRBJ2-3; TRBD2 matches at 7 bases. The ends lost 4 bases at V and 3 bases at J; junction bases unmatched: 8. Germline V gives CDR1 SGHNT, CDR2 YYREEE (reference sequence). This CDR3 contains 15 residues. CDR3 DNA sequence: TGTGCCAGCAGCGGACGGGACTATGAAACAGATACGCAGTATTTT. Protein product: CASSGRDYETDTQYF.

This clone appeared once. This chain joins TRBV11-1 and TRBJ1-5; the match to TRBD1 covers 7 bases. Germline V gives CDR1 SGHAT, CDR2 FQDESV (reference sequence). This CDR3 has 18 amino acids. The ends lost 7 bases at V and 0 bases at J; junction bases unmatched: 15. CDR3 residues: CASNKKKDRRDSNQPQHF. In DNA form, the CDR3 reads TGTGCCAGCAACAAGAAGAAGGACAGGCGAGATAGCAATCAGCCCCAGCATTTT.

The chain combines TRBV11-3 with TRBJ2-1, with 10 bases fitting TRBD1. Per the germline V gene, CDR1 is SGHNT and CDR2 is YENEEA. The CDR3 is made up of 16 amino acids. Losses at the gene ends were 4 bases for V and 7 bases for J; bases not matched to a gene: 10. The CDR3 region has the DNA TGTGCCAGCAGCTCGGGTACCGGGACAGGGGCTAATGAGCAGTTCTTC. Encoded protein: CASSSGTGTGANEQFF.

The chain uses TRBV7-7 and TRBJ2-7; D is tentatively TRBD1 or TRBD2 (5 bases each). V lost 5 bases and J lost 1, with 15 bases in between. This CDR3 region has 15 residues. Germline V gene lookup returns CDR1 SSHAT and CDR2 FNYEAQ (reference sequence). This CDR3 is CASSPQEGSSYEQYF. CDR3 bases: TGTGCCAGCAGCCCCCAAGAGGGGTCGTCCTACGAGCAGTACTTC.

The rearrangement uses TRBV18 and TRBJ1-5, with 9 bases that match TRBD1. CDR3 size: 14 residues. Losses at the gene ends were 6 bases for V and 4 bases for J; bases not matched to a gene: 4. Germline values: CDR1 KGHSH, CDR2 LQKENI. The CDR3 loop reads CASSPGTGNQPQHF. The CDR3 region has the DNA TGTGCCAGCTCCCCCGGGACAGGGAATCAGCCCCAGCATTTT.

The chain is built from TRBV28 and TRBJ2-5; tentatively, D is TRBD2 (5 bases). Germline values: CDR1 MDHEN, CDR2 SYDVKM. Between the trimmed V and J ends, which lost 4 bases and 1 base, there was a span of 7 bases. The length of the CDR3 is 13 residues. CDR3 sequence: CASSSGSQETQYF. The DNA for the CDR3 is TGTGCCAGCAGTTCGGGGAGCCAAGAGACCCAGTACTTC. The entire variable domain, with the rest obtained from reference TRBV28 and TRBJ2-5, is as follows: DVKVTQSSRYLVKRTGEKVFLECVQDMDHENMFWYRQDPGLGLRLIYFSYDVKMKEKGDIPEGYSVSREKKERFSLILESASTNQTSMYLCASSSGSQETQYFGPGTRLLVL.

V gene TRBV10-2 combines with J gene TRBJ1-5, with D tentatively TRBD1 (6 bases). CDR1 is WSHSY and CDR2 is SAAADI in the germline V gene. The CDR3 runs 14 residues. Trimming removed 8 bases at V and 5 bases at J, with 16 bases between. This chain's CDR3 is CASGKIRQDQPQHF. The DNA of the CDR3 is TGCGCCAGCGGGAAAATTAGACAGGATCAGCCCCAGCATTTT.

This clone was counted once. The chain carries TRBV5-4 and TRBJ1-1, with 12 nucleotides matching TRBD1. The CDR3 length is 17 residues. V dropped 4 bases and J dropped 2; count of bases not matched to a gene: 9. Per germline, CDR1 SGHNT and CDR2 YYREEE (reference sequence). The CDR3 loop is CASSDPGQGARNTEAFF. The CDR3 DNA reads TGTGCCAGCAGCGACCCGGGACAGGGGGCTAGAAACACTGAAGCTTTCTTT.

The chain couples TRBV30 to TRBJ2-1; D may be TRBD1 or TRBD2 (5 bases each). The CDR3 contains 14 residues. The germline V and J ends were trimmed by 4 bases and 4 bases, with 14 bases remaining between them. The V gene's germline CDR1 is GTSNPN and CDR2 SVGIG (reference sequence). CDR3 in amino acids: CAWNEGIAYNEQFF. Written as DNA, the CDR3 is TGTGCCTGGAATGAGGGGATCGCGTACAATGAGCAGTTCTTC.

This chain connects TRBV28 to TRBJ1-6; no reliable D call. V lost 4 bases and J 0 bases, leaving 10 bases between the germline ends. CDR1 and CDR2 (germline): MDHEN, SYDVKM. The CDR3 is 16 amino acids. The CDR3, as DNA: TGTGCCAGCAGTTCCTCGACAAGCTCCTATAATTCACCCCTCCACTTT. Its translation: CASSSSTSSYNSPLHF.

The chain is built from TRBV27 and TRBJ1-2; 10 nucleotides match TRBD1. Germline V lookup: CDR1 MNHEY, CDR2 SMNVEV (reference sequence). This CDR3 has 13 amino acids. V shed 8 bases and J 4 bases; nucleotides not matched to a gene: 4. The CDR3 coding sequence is TGTGCCAGCGGGAGGACAGGGGGCTATGGCTACACCTTC. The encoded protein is CASGRTGGYGYTF.

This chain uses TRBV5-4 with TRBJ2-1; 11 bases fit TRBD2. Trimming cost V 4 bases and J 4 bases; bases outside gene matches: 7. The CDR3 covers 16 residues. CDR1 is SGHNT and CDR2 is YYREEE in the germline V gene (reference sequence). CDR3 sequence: CASSLRLAGTYNEQFF. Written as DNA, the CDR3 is TGTGCCAGCAGCCTACGACTAGCGGGAACATACAATGAGCAGTTCTTC.

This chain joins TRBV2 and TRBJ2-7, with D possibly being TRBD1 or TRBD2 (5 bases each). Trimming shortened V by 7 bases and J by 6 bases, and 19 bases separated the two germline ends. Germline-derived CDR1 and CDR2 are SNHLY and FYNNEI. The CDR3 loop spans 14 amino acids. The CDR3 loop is CASMGTLDGSEQYF. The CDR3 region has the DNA TGTGCCAGCATGGGGACCCTGGACGGCTCCGAGCAGTACTTC.